These 10 T cell receptor beta chains were sequenced from one sample in a study of blood T cell repertoires in COVID-19. Clones were sequenced by immunoSEQ multiplex PCR, and TCRdb holds only the in-frame ones, with some missing. The data contain about 300,000 clones, approximately 88% of them singletons. Sequencing was done on a sample of peripheral blood. The receptors were gathered from a human donor with COVID-19, enrolled during active disease. The donor label of this sample is uncertain.

The DNA of the CDR3 is TGTGCCAGCAGCTTGAAGTCGGGCTATGGCTACACCTTC. Protein sequence: CASSLKSGYGYTF. The chain employs TRBV5-6 and TRBJ1-2; D gene uncertain. Trimming took off 1 base at V and 4 bases at J, with 8 bases between the two ends. This CDR3 is 13 amino acids long. Germline lookup yields CDR1 SGHDT and CDR2 YYEEEE.

This chain joins TRBV28 and TRBJ1-1; D gene ambiguous. Germline V gives CDR1 MDHEN, CDR2 SYDVKM. The CDR3 has 15 amino acids. V shed 2 bases and J shed 9 bases, with 19 bases lying between them. The CDR3 DNA reads TGTGCCAGCAGTTTAGATAATTATCCGGGAACGCAAGCTTTCTTT. The encoded protein is CASSLDNYPGTQAFF. Variable domain in full (rest from reference TRBV28 and TRBJ1-1): DVKVTQSSRYLVKRTGEKVFLECVQDMDHENMFWYRQDPGLGLRLIYFSYDVKMKEKGDIPEGYSVSREKKERFSLILESASTNQTSMYLCASSLDNYPGTQAFFGQGTRLTVV.

The V and J genes are TRBV6-5 and TRBJ2-2, with TRBD2 matching over 9 bases. The CDR3 spans 14 residues. From germline, CDR1 is MNHEY and CDR2 SVGAGI. V lost 4 bases, J lost 5 bases, and 2 bases stayed unmatched. Here the CDR3 reads CASSSGLATGELFF. The DNA of the CDR3 is TGTGCCAGCAGTTCCGGACTAGCGACCGGGGAGCTGTTTTTT.

This clone appeared a few times. V usage is TRBV2 and J usage is TRBJ2-3; 11 bases map to TRBD2. The length of the CDR3 is 16 residues. The V gene's germline CDR1 is SNHLY and CDR2 FYNNEI. Trimming cost V 4 bases and J 4 bases; bases outside gene matches: 7. CDR3 nucleotides: TGTGCCAGCAGTGTCCGGCTAGCGGGAGGACCAGATACGCAGTATTTT. The encoded protein is CASSVRLAGGPDTQYF.

The table lists this clone with a few counts. Here the CDR3 DNA reads TGTGCCAGCAGCCGTCTAGCGGAGACAGATACGCAGTATTTT. Translating it yields CASSRLAETDTQYF. This chain joins TRBV9 and TRBJ2-3, with 7 nucleotides matching TRBD2. The CDR3 runs 14 residues. With 4 bases clipped from V and 3 bases from J, the junction kept 5 bases outside the gene matches. The V gene's germline CDR1 is SGDLS and CDR2 YYNGEE.

The chain combines TRBV29-1 with TRBJ2-7, with a tentative D call TRBD1 (6 bases). V was trimmed by 2 bases and J by 3 bases, leaving 23 bases between them. The CDR3 runs 17 residues. Germline V CDR1 and CDR2: SQVTM, ANQGSEA. The CDR3 DNA reads as TGCAGCGTTGAACTATTATCCGGGACACCAACGGGCTACGAGCAGTACTTC. As protein: CSVELLSGTPTGYEQYF.

V usage is TRBV27 and J usage is TRBJ2-1; 7 nucleotides line up with TRBD2. Germline V gene lookup returns CDR1 MNHEY and CDR2 SMNVEV (reference sequence). The CDR3 contains 13 residues. V shed 8 bases, J shed 7 bases, and the junction held 8 bases outside the gene matches. In DNA form, the CDR3 reads TGTGCCAGCCGTAGCGGGTTCGGAAATGAGCAGTTCTTC. This codes for CASRSGFGNEQFF.

The chain recombines TRBV7-2 with TRBJ1-1; 9 nucleotides align to TRBD1. The V gene's germline CDR1 is SGHTA and CDR2 FQGNSA. This CDR3 contains 14 residues. The trim removed 2 bases at V and 5 bases at J, leaving 3 bases unmatched. The CDR3 here is CASSLIGQGTEAFF. Here the CDR3 DNA reads TGTGCCAGCAGCTTAATAGGACAGGGGACTGAAGCTTTCTTT.

The chain combines TRBV9 with TRBJ2-2; weak D call: TRBD2 (6 bases). V was trimmed by 1 base and J by 6 bases, leaving 7 bases between them. CDR1 is SGDLS, CDR2 YYNGEE, per germline. This CDR3 comprises 13 residues. As DNA, the CDR3 is TGTGCCAGCAGCGTAAGCGGGTCCGGGGAGCTGTTTTTT. It encodes CASSVSGSGELFF.

This clone was seen just once. The V call is TRBV2, the J call TRBJ1-4, with 7 bases aligning to TRBD1. CDR3 length equals 15 residues. The V gene's germline CDR1 is SNHLY and CDR2 FYNNEI. J gave up 2 bases and V 3 bases, and 3 bases lay outside the gene matches. CDR3 residues: CASSEDRLTNEKLFF. The CDR3 DNA sequence: TGTGCCAGCAGTGAGGACAGGCTGACTAATGAAAAACTGTTTTTT.